A selection of T cell receptor beta chains follows, all from one sample in a study of blood T cell repertoires in COVID-19. Profiling relied on immunoSEQ multiplex PCR, and the TCRdb table lists in-frame clones only, not all of them. The sample carries 150,000 to 200,000 clones, roughly 80% recorded once. Sequencing used peripheral blood. The origin of the receptors is a woman in her forties with COVID-19, enrolled during active disease. CDR3s include the opening cysteine and the closing phenylalanine or tryptophan. The D gene is left open where the match is weak. A row's size may be missing; if present it is once, few, many or a size class.

TRBD1 . TRBJ1-1 TRBV15 TGTGCCACCAGCAGGGACAGGGTTCTGTCTGAAGCTTTCTTT CATSRDRVLSEAFF
TRBD2 . TRBJ2-2 TRBV4-2 TGTGCCAGCAGCCAAGATCTAGCGGGAGGGACCGGGGAGCTGTTTTTT CASSQDLAGGTGELFF
. . TRBJ1-1 TRBV7-9 TGTGCCAGCAGACTCTCCGGGAACACTGAAGCTTTCTTT CASRLSGNTEAFF
. . TRBJ2-1 TRBV18 TGTGCCAGCTCACCGGGACTTGACAATGAGCAGTTCTTC CASSPGLDNEQFF
TRBD2 . TRBJ2-1 TRBV5-4 TGTGCCAGCAGCTTAGGACTAGCGGGGACCTACAATGAGCAGTTCTTC CASSLGLAGTYNEQFF
. . TRBJ2-2 TRBV6-6 TGTGCCAGCAGTTACCCAAACACCGGGGAGCTGTTTTTT CASSYPNTGELFF
TRBD1 . TRBJ2-7 TRBV29-1 TGCAGCGTTGGTTTTGGACAGGGGGGCTACGAGCAGTACTTC CSVGFGQGGYEQYF
. . TRBJ2-3 TRBV7-6 TGTGCCAGCAGCCCCCGCGGTGGGGATACGCAGTATTTT CASSPRGGDTQYF
. . TRBJ1-3 TRBV27 TGTGCCAGCAGTTATCAGGGTCATGGAAACACCATATATTTT CASSYQGHGNTIYF
. . TRBJ1-2 TRBV5-1 TGCGCCAGCAGCTTGGCGCAGGGCATCGCTGGCTACACCTTC CASSLAQGIAGYTF
TRBD1 . TRBJ2-5 TRBV25-1 TGTGCCAGCAGTGAATATGGGGGACAGCCCTACGACGTAGAGACCCAGTACTTC CASSEYGGQPYDVETQYF
TRBD1 . TRBJ1-5 TRBV20-1 TGCAGTGCTAGTCAAGGCACAGGGGGCAATCAGCCCCAGCATTTT CSASQGTGGNQPQHF
TRBD1 once TRBJ2-2 TRBV20-1 TGCAGTGCTAGTGTCCCTCACAGGGGGAACTTCGGGGAGCTGTTTTTT CSASVPHRGNFGELFF
. . TRBJ2-4 TRBV18 TGTGCCAGCTCACCACCGGGGCAGGGTGGGAACATTCAGTACTTC CASSPPGQGGNIQYF
. . TRBJ2-7 TRBV6-5 TGTGCCAGCGCGGACTACGAGCAGTACTTC CASADYEQYF
TRBD2 once TRBJ2-1 TRBV13 TGTGCCAGCTCGTGGACTAGCGGGAACGTAGGGGCGAATGAGCAGTTCTTC CASSWTSGNVGANEQFF
TRBD2 . TRBJ2-3 TRBV5-4 TGTGCCAGCAGCTACTTTTTCGGCGGGGGGACGCCAGATACGCAGTATTTT CASSYFFGGGTPDTQYF
. . TRBJ2-2 TRBV7-3 TGTGCCAGCAGCAGCATTTCCACCGGGGAGCTGTTTTTT CASSSISTGELFF
TRBD1 . TRBJ1-2 TRBV15 TGTGCCACCAGCCGCTCCGACAGGGTGGAGATCGGCTACACCTTC CATSRSDRVEIGYTF
. . TRBJ2-5 TRBV9 TGTGCCAGCAGCCCAGGGAAGACGGAGACCCAGTACTTC CASSPGKTETQYF
. few TRBJ1-1 TRBV6-2/TRBV6-3 TGTGCCAGCAGTTTCACAGTGTCAACTGAAGCTTTCTTT CASSFTVSTEAFF
. . TRBJ1-4 TRBV5-5 TGTGCCAGCAGCTTAGATGAATACTTCATTCCAACTAATGAAAAACTGTTTTTT CASSLDEYFIPTNEKLFF
. . TRBJ1-1 TRBV4-1 TGCGCCAGCAGCCAAGATCTACAGGATGTAACTGAAGCTTTCTTT CASSQDLQDVTEAFF
. . TRBJ1-1 TRBV29-1 TGCAGCGCCTCGCCCCCAGGGGACACTGAAGCTTTCTTT CSASPPGDTEAFF
. . TRBJ1-6 TRBV29-1 TGCAGCGTTGCTAGCTCCTATAATTCACCCCTCCACTTT CSVASSYNSPLHF
. . TRBJ1-2 TRBV11-2 TGTGCCAGCAGCCTTCTGGCGGGGGCCAGCTATGGCTACACCTTC CASSLLAGASYGYTF
TRBD2 . TRBJ2-7 TRBV5-1 TGCGCCAGCAGCTCGAAAGCGGGAGTAAAAAGCGAGCAGTACTTC CASSSKAGVKSEQYF
TRBD2 few TRBJ2-1 TRBV10-2 TGCGCCAGCAGTTGGCTAGCGGGAGGCAATGAGCAGTTCTTC CASSWLAGGNEQFF
TRBD1 . TRBJ1-6 TRBV6-5 TGTGCCAGCAGGAACCGGGACAGGGAGAACTCACCCCTCCACTTT CASRNRDRENSPLHF